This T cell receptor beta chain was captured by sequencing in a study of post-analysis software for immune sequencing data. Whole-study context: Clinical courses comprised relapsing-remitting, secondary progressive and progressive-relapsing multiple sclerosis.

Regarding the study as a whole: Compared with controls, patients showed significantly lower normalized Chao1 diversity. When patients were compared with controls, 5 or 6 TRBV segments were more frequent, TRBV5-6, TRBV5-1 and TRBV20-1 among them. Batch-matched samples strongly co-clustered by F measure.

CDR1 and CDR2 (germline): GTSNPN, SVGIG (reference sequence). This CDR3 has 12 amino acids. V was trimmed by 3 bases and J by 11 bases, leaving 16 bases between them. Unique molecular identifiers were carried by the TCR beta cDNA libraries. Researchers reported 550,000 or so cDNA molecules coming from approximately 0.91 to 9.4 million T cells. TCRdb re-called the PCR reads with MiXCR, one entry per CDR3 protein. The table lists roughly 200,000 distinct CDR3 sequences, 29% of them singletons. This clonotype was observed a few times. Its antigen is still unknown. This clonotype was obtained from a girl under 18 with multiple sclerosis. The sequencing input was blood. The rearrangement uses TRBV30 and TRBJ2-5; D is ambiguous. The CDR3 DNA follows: TGTGCCTGGAGGTCTCCGCAGAGAGAGCAGTACTTC. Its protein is CAWRSPQREQYF.